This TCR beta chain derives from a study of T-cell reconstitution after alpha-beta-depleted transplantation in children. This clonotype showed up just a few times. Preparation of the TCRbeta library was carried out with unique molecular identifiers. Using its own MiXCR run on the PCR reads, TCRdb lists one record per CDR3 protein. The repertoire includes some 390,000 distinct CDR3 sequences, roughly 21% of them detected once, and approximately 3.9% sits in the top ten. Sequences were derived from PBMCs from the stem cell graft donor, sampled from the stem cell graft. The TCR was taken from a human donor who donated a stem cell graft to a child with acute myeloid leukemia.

In nucleotides, the CDR3 is TGTGCCAGCAAGTCACGGGGGGAGTTCTACAATGAGCAGTTCTTC. Encoded protein: CASKSRGEFYNEQFF. The chain recombines TRBV12-3 or TRBV12-4 with TRBJ2-1; 7 bases are shared with TRBD2. The CDR3 covers 15 residues. Losses at the gene ends were 7 bases for V and 3 bases for J; bases not matched to a gene: 9.